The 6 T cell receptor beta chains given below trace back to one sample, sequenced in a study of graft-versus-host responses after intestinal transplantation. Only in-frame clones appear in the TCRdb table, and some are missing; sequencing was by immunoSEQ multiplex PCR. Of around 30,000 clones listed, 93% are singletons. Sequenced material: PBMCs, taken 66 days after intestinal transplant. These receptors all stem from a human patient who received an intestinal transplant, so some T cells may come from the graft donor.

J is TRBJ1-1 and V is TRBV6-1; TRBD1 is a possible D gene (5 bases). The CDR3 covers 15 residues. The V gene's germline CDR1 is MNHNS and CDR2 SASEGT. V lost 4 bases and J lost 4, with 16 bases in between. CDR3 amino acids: CASSGSRAPGTEAFF. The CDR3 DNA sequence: TGTGCCAGCAGTGGTAGCAGGGCCCCGGGCACTGAAGCTTTCTTT.

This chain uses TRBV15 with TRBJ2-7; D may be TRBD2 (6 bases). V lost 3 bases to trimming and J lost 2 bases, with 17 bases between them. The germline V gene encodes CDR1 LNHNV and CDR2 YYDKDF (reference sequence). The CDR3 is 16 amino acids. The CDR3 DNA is TGTGCCACCAGCAGCGGGCCGGCGGAGGGGACCTACGAGCAGTACTTC. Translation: CATSSGPAEGTYEQYF.

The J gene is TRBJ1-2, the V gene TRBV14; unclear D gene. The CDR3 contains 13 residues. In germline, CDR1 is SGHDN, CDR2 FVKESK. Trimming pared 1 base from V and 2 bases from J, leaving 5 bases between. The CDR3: CASSQAGNYGYTF. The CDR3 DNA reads TGTGCCAGCAGCCAAGCGGGGAACTATGGCTACACCTTC.

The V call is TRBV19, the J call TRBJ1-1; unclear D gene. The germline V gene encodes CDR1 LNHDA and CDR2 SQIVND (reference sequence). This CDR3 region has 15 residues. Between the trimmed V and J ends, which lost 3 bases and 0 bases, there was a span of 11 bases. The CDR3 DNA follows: TGTGCCAGTAGTATCGCTAGCGGGGTGAACACTGAAGCTTTCTTT. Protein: CASSIASGVNTEAFF.

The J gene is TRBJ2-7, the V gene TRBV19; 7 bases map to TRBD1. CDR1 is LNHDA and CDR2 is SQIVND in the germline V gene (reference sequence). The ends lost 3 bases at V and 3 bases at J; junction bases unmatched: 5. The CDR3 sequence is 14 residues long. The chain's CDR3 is CASSISGQYYEQYF. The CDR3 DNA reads TGTGCCAGTAGTATCTCGGGACAGTACTACGAGCAGTACTTC.

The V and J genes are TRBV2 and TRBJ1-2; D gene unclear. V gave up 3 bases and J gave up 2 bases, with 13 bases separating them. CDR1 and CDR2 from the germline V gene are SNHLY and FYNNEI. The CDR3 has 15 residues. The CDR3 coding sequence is TGTGCCAGCAGTGAGGGCGGAGACTTCAACTATGGCTACACCTTC. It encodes CASSEGGDFNYGYTF.